One sample yielded the 22 T cell receptor beta chains listed below, sequenced in a study of blood T cell dynamics during melanoma immunotherapy. Here immunoSEQ multiplex PCR was the method, and the copy in TCRdb shows in-frame clones only, minus some. The sample contains 25,000 to 30,000 clones, approximately 83% of which appear only once. Time point reported: week 3, after first cycle of checkpoint inhibitor. The sample in question was blood, obtained from a patient treated with checkpoint blockade. All receptors come from a human donor with melanoma.

The V gene is TRBV6-6, the J gene TRBJ1-2; D is perhaps TRBD1 (5 bases). The V gene lost 8 bases and the J gene lost 0 bases, with 13 bases spanning the gap. Germline V CDR1 and CDR2: MNHNY, SVGAGI (reference sequence). The CDR3 extends over 14 amino acids. The CDR3 is CASVRGTPNYGYTF. CDR3 nucleotide sequence: TGTGCCAGCGTGAGAGGGACTCCTAACTATGGCTACACCTTC.

The rearrangement joins TRBV19 to TRBJ2-7; 8 nucleotides match TRBD2. This CDR3 is 15 amino acids long. Losses at the gene ends were 6 bases for V and 4 bases for J; bases not matched to a gene: 11. Per germline, CDR1 LNHDA and CDR2 SQIVND (reference sequence). As DNA, the CDR3 is TGTGCCAGTAGCCCCGGGGGGACTAGTTCGTACGAGCAGTACTTC. Its translation: CASSPGGTSSYEQYF.

The rearrangement links TRBV7-2 to TRBJ1-2, with D maybe TRBD1 (6 bases). Germline loops: CDR1 SGHTA, CDR2 FQGNSA. Trimming removed 4 bases at V and 2 bases at J, with 11 bases between. The CDR3 totals 14 residues. CDR3 sequence: CASSYGQTNYGYTF. The DNA of the CDR3 is TGTGCCAGCAGCTACGGACAGACAAACTATGGCTACACCTTC.

This clone is a singleton in its sample. The chain combines TRBV5-1 with TRBJ2-3; tentatively, D is TRBD2 (7 bases). Between the trimmed V and J ends, which lost 7 bases and 1 base, there was a span of 13 bases. Germline V gene data show CDR1 as SGHRS and CDR2 as YFSETQ. CDR3 length: 14 amino acids. CDR3 bases: TGCGCCAGCGGGCGGGGGCGCGGCACAGATACGCAGTATTTT. Protein product: CASGRGRGTDTQYF.

The DNA for the CDR3 is TGTGCCAGCAGTCTGGACAGGGGCTCCTACAATGAGCAGTTCTTC. Translated, it gives CASSLDRGSYNEQFF. The rearrangement joins TRBV28 to TRBJ2-1; 9 nucleotides match TRBD1. Germline lookup yields CDR1 MDHEN and CDR2 SYDVKM. The CDR3 runs 15 residues. After removal of 5 bases from V and 0 bases from J, the junction contained 2 bases not matched to a gene.

The gene calls are TRBV19 and TRBJ1-2; D is perhaps TRBD1 (6 bases). V was cut by 2 bases and J by 6 bases, with 13 bases left in between. This CDR3 has 14 amino acids. Germline V gene data show CDR1 as LNHDA and CDR2 as SQIVND (reference sequence). Here the CDR3 DNA reads TGTGCCAGTAGTATAAGAGGGGGAGTCCATGGCTACACCTTC. Translation gives CASSIRGGVHGYTF. The full variable domain, with the rest looked up from reference TRBV19 and TRBJ1-2, is DGGITQSPKYLFRKEGQNVTLSCEQNLNHDAMYWYRQDPGQGLRLIYYSQIVNDFQKGDIAEGYSVSREKKESFPLTVTSAQKNPTAFYLCASSIRGGVHGYTFGSGTRLTVV.

The V call is TRBV27, the J call TRBJ1-1; the D gene is possibly TRBD1 (6 bases). The CDR3 is 15 residues long. CDR1 and CDR2 from the germline V gene are MNHEY and SMNVEV (reference sequence). V shed 5 bases and J shed 4 bases, with 17 bases lying between them. CDR3 sequence: CASSDSGAGSTEAFF. The CDR3 DNA sequence: TGTGCCAGCAGTGACTCGGGGGCCGGAAGCACTGAAGCTTTCTTT.

The chain is built from TRBV19 and TRBJ2-2; D is uncertain. CDR3 length: 13 residues. V shed 3 bases and J shed 5 bases, with 7 bases lying between them. The V gene's germline CDR1 is LNHDA and CDR2 SQIVND (reference sequence). CDR3 DNA sequence: TGTGCCAGTAGTATGACAACTACCGGGGAGCTGTTTTTT. Encoded protein: CASSMTTTGELFF.

V usage is TRBV30 and J usage is TRBJ2-5; 7 nucleotides agree with TRBD1. The CDR3 consists of 13 residues. Germline trimming cut 5 bases from V and 5 bases from J; bases unmatched to any gene: 8. The germline CDR1 and CDR2 sequences are GTSNPN and SVGIG (reference sequence). CDR3 residues: CAWDHRQGETQYF. CDR3 DNA: TGTGCCTGGGATCACCGACAGGGTGAGACCCAGTACTTC.

The V call is TRBV5-4, the J call TRBJ1-2; D not certain. V dropped 0 bases and J dropped 4 bases, with 16 bases sitting between them. Germline values: CDR1 SGHNT, CDR2 YYREEE (reference sequence). The length of the CDR3 is 16 residues. CDR3 sequence (DNA): TGTGCCAGCAGCTTGGATCGAAGTCCCATCTCCTATGGCTACACCTTC. Translated: CASSLDRSPISYGYTF.

This chain uses TRBV4-1 with TRBJ1-1; the D gene is possibly TRBD1 (5 bases). Germline lookup yields CDR1 MGHRA and CDR2 YSYEKL. V was trimmed by 0 bases and J by 0 bases, leaving 11 bases between them. The CDR3 extends over 16 amino acids. CDR3: CASSQDRVIMNTEAFF. The CDR3 DNA follows: TGCGCCAGCAGCCAAGACAGGGTTATCATGAACACTGAAGCTTTCTTT.

V usage is TRBV28 and J usage is TRBJ2-5; D is undetermined. Per the germline V gene, CDR1 is MDHEN and CDR2 is SYDVKM. The CDR3 length is 12 residues. Trimming stripped 4 bases from V and 2 bases from J, with 5 bases between. The CDR3 sequence is CASSSSQETQYF. The CDR3 DNA sequence: TGTGCCAGCAGTTCTTCTCAAGAGACCCAGTACTTC.

This chain links TRBV21-1 with TRBJ2-3; the table's D gene call, TRBD2, was not cross checked with the DNA. TRBV21-1 is an annotated pseudogene. The CDR3 extends over 17 amino acids. In DNA, the CDR3 is TGTGCCAGCAGCAAACCCCTAGCGGGATCGGGCACAGATACGCAGTATTTT. Its translation is CASSKPLAGSGTDTQYF.

V and J are TRBV9 and TRBJ2-3; a weak D match, TRBD2 (6 bases). V dropped 6 bases and J dropped 1 base, with 12 bases sitting between them. The germline V gene has CDR1 SGDLS and CDR2 YYNGEE. This CDR3 is 14 amino acids long. The CDR3 nucleotides are TGTGCCAGCACCCCGGGAGCCCGCACAGATACGCAGTATTTT. Translated: CASTPGARTDTQYF. Filled out from reference TRBV9 and TRBJ2-3, the complete variable domain reads DSGVTQTPKHLITATGQRVTLRCSPRSGDLSVYWYQQSLDQGLQFLIQYYNGEERAKGNILERFSAQQFPDLHSELNLSSLELGDSALYFCASTPGARTDTQYFGPGTRLTVL.

The chain carries TRBV6-1 and TRBJ2-1, with TRBD2 matching 7 bases. Germline V gene sequence: CDR1 MNHNS, CDR2 SASEGT. After removal of 3 bases from V and 2 bases from J, the junction contained 4 bases not matched to a gene. CDR3 length: 15 residues. The CDR3 bases are TGTGCCAGCAGTGAGACTGGGGGGGCCTACAATGAGCAGTTCTTC. Amino acid sequence: CASSETGGAYNEQFF.

The chain has TRBV2 and TRBJ2-5; D remains unclear. The CDR3 has 13 amino acids. V shed 6 bases and J shed 3 bases, with 11 bases lying between them. The germline V gene encodes CDR1 SNHLY and CDR2 FYNNEI. The CDR3 spells CASRARMEETQYF. The DNA for the CDR3 is TGTGCCAGCAGAGCTAGAATGGAAGAGACCCAGTACTTC.

The chain is built from TRBV2 and TRBJ2-5; D unclear. V was shortened by 7 bases and J by 2 bases, with 11 bases between the two germline ends. Germline assignment: CDR1 SNHLY and CDR2 FYNNEI. The CDR3 runs 13 residues. The CDR3 nucleotides are TGTGCCAGCACCTCACGGGCGCAAGAGACCCAGTACTTC. The encoded protein is CASTSRAQETQYF.

V and J are TRBV5-1 and TRBJ1-4, with TRBD1 as a possible D gene (5 bases). From germline, CDR1 is SGHRS and CDR2 YFSETQ. Deletions cut 4 bases from V and 5 bases from J, with 6 bases between. The CDR3 has 12 amino acids. In DNA, the CDR3 is TGCGCCAGCAGCCGGGGGAATGAAAAACTGTTTTTT. As protein: CASSRGNEKLFF.

The rearrangement uses TRBV28 and TRBJ2-1; D unclear. V was pared by 8 bases and J by 8 bases, with 10 bases between. The CDR3 totals 11 residues. Germline loops: CDR1 MDHEN, CDR2 SYDVKM. The CDR3 region is CASGRADEQFF. The CDR3, as DNA: TGTGCCAGCGGTAGGGCCGATGAGCAGTTCTTC.

This chain links TRBV7-2 with TRBJ2-5; D possibly corresponds to TRBD2 (6 bases). This CDR3 comprises 15 residues. Trimming left V 1 base short and J 2 bases short, with 11 bases between. The germline CDR1 and CDR2 sequences are SGHTA and FQGNSA. The DNA of the CDR3 is TGTGCCAGCAGCTTAGTAGCAGGGAGGCAAGAGACCCAGTACTTC. This codes for CASSLVAGRQETQYF.

The genes are TRBV7-8 and TRBJ1-1, with a possible D match to TRBD1 (6 bases). CDR3 length: 16 amino acids. V lost 0 bases and J 3 bases, leaving 14 bases between the germline ends. Germline CDR1 and CDR2: SGHVS and FQNEAQ. The CDR3 sequence is CASSLANPGAHTEAFF. The CDR3 DNA is TGTGCCAGCAGCTTAGCGAATCCGGGGGCCCACACTGAAGCTTTCTTT.

The genes are TRBV2 and TRBJ2-7; D perhaps matches TRBD2 (5 bases). The CDR3 length is 14 residues. Germline CDR1 reads SNHLY; CDR2 reads FYNNEI. Trimming pared 7 bases from V and 3 bases from J, leaving 16 bases between. The DNA of the CDR3 is TGTGCCAGCACTCCCGAGGGAGCTAGCTACGAGCAGTACTTC. This encodes CASTPEGASYEQYF.